The source of this T cell receptor beta chain is a study of graft-versus-host responses after intestinal transplantation (dated by TCRdb to 2020 to 2023). Context from the whole study: Recipients received multivisceral, liver-intestinal, or isolated intestinal transplants. Anti-thymocyte globulin induction was given to all recipients, followed by maintenance tacrolimus and steroids for two to three years. After intestinal transplantation, graft-versus-host and host-versus-graft alloreactive T cell clones were followed in the graft, circulation and bone marrow using bulk TCR-beta CDR3 sequencing. Alloreactive clones were identified by sequencing pre-transplant mixed lymphocyte reaction products and comparing them with unstimulated pre-transplant donor and recipient T cells. The cohort enrolled roughly 25 intestinal transplant recipients including one retransplant, and a few patients lacking pretransplant specimens were excluded. Donor T cell macrochimerism was defined as a peak of at least 4% donor T cells among recipient peripheral blood mononuclear cells. Instead of going to the commercial service, samples from a few later patients were sequenced in-house on an Illumina MiSeq and processed with MiXCR. Results the study describes overall, beyond this receptor: The relatively low number and heterogeneity of intestinal transplant patients limited the conclusions. In the allografts of patients with donor T cell macrochimerism, GvH to HvG T cell clonal ratios were high. GvH clones were found in recipient bone marrow, and some of the GvH clones appeared earlier in ileal mucosa or blood, which is consistent with an intestinal mucosal origin. Peak levels of circulating GvH clones were associated with declines in HvG clones early after transplant.

Libraries were built with the immunoSEQ multiplex PCR assay. Adaptive Biotechnologies carried out high-throughput TCR-beta CDR3 sequencing of genomic DNA for most patients. On the study's bioinformatics: Adaptive's ImmunoSEQ software supplied the TCR sequencing data for approximately 18 patients, while MiXCR and VDJtools were used to process a few other patients. CDR3 nucleotide sequences shared by donor and recipient were removed because the origin of these sequences could not be assigned. To count as alloreactive, a clone needed at least 2-fold expansion over unstimulated cells and a minimum CFSE-low frequency of 0.002% (template counts) or 0.001% (read counts). A clone was considered mappable if detected in the sequenced pre-transplant spleen, lymph node, or MLR CFSE-low populations of the donor or recipient. Cumulative frequency of alloreactive clones was calculated as a percentage of all sequences weighted by copy number. TCRdb re-hosts the immuneACCESS table, in-frame sequences only. Its copies lack some clones; in the studies checked, an unresolved V gene accounts for under half of them, and the cause for the rest is not known. Clonal size and the V and J genes are those of that table, whereas D and trimming came from the DNA. The sample table holds 7,500 to 8,500 clones, of which 70% to 85% were seen once. 10% of the sample is held by the ten biggest clonotypes.

Dithiothreitol, EDTA incubations and collagenase D digestion were used to isolate intraepithelial and lamina propria lymphocytes from graft specimens. Bulk TCR-beta sequencing was performed on serial intestinal graft biopsy specimens collected as late as 600 days after transplant. To note about this clone: Its target antigen remains unknown. Per-base qualities were not stored, and no clone one base away is much larger.

Trimming costs V 0 bases and J 14 bases, and their ends lie 16 bases apart. According to the germline V gene (reference sequence), CDR1 reads LNHNV and CDR2 reads YYDKDF. From its cysteine to its phenylalanine, the CDR3 spans 14 amino acids. Only the CDR3 DNA is retained, 42 bases long and in frame from the first base. The sequence was collected from a human patient who received an intestinal transplant, so some T cells may come from the graft donor. Recombination joined TRBV15 with TRBJ1-4; TRBD1 is a weak D gene call, 6 bases matching. This material consisted of ileum tissue, taken about 130 days after transplant. The CDR3: CATSRDRVNRVLFF. The sequence in DNA is TGTGCCACCAGCAGAGATCGGGTAAACAGGGTTCTGTTTTTT.